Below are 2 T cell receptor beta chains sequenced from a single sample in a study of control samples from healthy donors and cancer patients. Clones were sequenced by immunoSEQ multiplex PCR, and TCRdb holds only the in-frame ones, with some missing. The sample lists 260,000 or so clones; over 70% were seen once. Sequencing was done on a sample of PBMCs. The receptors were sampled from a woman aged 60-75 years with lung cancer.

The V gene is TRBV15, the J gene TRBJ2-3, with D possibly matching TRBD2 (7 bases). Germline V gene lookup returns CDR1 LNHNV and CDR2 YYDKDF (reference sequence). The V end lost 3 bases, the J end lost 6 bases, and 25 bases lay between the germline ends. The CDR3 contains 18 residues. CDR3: CATSSPFGGGGSGDTQYF. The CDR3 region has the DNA TGTGCCACCAGCAGTCCCTTTGGGGGCGGGGGCTCCGGGGATACGCAGTATTTT.

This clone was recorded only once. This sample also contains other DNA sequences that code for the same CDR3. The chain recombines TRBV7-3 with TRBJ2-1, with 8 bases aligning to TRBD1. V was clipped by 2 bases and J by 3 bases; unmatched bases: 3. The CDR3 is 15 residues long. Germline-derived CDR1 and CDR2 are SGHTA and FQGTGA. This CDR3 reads CASSLDRGSYNEQFF. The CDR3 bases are TGTGCCAGCAGCTTAGACAGGGGCAGCTACAATGAGCAGTTCTTC.